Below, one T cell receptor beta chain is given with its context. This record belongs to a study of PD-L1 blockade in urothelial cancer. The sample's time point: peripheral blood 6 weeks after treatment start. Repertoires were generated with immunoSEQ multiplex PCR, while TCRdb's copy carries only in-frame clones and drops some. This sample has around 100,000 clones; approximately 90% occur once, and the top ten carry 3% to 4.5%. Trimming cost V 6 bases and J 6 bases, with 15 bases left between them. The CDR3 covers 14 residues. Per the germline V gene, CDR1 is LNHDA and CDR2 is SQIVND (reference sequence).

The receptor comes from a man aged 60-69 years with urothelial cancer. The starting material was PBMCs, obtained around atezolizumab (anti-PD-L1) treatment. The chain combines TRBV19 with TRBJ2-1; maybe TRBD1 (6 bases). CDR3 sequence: CASSAKQGFNEQFF. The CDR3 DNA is TGTGCCAGTAGCGCCAAACAGGGATTCAATGAGCAGTTCTTC. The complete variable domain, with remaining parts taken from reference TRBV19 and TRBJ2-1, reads DGGITQSPKYLFRKEGQNVTLSCEQNLNHDAMYWYRQDPGQGLRLIYYSQIVNDFQKGDIAEGYSVSREKKESFPLTVTSAQKNPTAFYLCASSAKQGFNEQFFGPGTRLTVL.